This T cell receptor (beta chain) originates from a study of cytomegalovirus exposure and HLA in healthy donors. With 60 Vbeta and 13 Jbeta primers, the PCR was carried out. Profiled with immunoSEQ multiplex PCR; TCRdb holds only in-frame clones, not every one. The sample consists of more than 75,000 clones, 80% to 90% of them appearing once. The germline V gene has CDR1 MNHEY and CDR2 SVGAGI. Trimming shortened V by 6 bases and J by 1 base, and 15 bases separated the two germline ends. The CDR3 has 15 residues. The V call is TRBV6-5, the J call TRBJ1-1; no clear D gene. The material sequenced was PBMCs. The source of this sequence is a woman between 18 and 29 years old in good health and CMV-seropositive. The CDR3 spells CASSPPLGKNTEAFF. DNA for the CDR3: TGTGCCAGCAGCCCCCCCCTGGGCAAGAACACTGAAGCTTTCTTT.